This T cell receptor beta chain is drawn from a study of CXCR3-negative and CXCR3-positive naive CD8 T cells. In preparing the TRB cDNA libraries, 5' RACE with UMI labels was used. TCRdb re-called the 5' RACE reads and gives one entry per CDR3 protein, without DNA. This repertoire includes roughly 8,700 distinct CDR3 sequences. CD45RO-CCR7+CD27+CD95- was the phenotype of naive CD8+ T cells. The sample was naive CXCR3- CD8+ T cells from blood. Stated subset: CD45RO-CCR7+CD27+CD95- naive CD8+ T cells lacking CXCR3 (TNR3-). The source is a human donor in good health. Some clones in this sample may be carry-over from other donors' samples.

The CDR3 loop is CSVDYWGNEQFF. V and J are TRBV29-1 and TRBJ2-1. The CDR3 spans 12 residues. Looked up from germline, CDR1 is SQVTM and CDR2 is ANQGSEA.